This T cell receptor beta chain is from a study of cytomegalovirus exposure and HLA in healthy donors. Study findings and constraints: Looking again later, the authors saw that most CMV-associated TCR beta chains seemed HLA-restricted. Later work found that TCR association rates differed between HLA loci; DRB1 had the most and HLA-C the fewest. Rarity held for most TCR sequences, but there were some public TCRs that occurred in many donors.

Trimming cost V 11 bases and J 2 bases; bases outside gene matches: 4. The CDR3 is 12 amino acids. The germline gives CDR1 LNHDA, CDR2 SQIVND (reference sequence). PCR employed 60 Vbeta and 13 Jbeta primers. The method was immunoSEQ multiplex PCR; TCRdb's version includes in-frame clones alone and lacks a portion of them. This table holds about 130,000 clones, roughly 80% found once. As to this clone: Its antigen remains unknown.

This chain links TRBV19 with TRBJ2-7; 9 bases fit TRBD1. Specimen: PBMCs. The source of this sequence is a man aged 45-60 years in good health and CMV-seronegative. CDR3: CASGQGPYEQYF. In nucleotides, the CDR3 is TGTGCCTCGGGACAGGGCCCCTACGAGCAGTACTTC.